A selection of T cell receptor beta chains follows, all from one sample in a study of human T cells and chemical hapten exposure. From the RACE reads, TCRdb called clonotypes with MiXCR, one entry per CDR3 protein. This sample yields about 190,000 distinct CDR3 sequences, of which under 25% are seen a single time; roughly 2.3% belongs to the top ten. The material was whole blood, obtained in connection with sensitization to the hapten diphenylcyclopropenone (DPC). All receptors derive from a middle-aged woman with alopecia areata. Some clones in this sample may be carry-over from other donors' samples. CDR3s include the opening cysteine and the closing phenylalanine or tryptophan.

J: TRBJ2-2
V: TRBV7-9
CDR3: CASSPLSPRDRDTGELFF

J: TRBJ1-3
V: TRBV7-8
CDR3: CASSPRQIPIGNTIYF

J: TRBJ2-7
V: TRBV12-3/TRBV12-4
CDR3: CASSHTSGSYEQYF

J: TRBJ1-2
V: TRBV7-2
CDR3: CASSFGQGDYGYTF

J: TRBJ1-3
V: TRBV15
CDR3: CATSREKDGGGNTIYF

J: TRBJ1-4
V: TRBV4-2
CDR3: CASSQDQAATNEKLFF

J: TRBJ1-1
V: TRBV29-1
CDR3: CSVDGLGTEAFF

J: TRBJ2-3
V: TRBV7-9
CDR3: CASGTGITDTQYF

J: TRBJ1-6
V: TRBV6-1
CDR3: CASSEREGSTLHF

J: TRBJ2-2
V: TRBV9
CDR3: CASSVGESSTGELFF

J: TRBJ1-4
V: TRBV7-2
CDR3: CASSLRTREEKLFF

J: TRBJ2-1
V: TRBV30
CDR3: CAWSRDRYEQFF

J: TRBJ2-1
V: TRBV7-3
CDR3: CASSFAVSGRAGNEQFF

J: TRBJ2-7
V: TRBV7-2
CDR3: CASSPQGTYEQYF

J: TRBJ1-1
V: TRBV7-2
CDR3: CASSLVAGTLMNTEAFF

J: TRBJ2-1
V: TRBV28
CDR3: CASSSPVSSSYNEQFF

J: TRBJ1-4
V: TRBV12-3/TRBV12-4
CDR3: CASSPRTALEKLFF

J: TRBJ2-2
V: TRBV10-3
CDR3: CAINFGPTTGGELFF

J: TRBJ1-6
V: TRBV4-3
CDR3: CASSQGLGPLHF

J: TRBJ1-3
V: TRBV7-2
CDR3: CASSPGQGAFSGNTIYF

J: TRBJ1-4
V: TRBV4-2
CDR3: CASSQDRLTNEKLFF

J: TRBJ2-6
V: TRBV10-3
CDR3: CAISTGGNSGANVLTF

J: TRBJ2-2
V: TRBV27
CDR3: CASSLGQGIGELFF

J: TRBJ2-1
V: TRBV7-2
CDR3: CASSEGTGTYNEQFF

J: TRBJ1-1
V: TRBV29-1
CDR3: CSAPGQLNTEAFF

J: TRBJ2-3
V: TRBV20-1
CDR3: CSARRGDGTDTQYF

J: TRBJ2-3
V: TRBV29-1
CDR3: CSVLDWGGETDTQYF

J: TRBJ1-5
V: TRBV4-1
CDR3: CASSQGRDNQPQHF

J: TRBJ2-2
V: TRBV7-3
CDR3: CANSPGPRGATGELFF

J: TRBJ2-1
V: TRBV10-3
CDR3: CAITGEEGVQFF

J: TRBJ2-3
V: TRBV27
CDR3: CASSFLPTGGADTQYF

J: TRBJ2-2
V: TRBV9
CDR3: CASSVAPGINTGELFF

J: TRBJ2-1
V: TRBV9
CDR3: CASSVDAGTPLPVSHNEQFF

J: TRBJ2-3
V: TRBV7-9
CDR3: CASSLRTGVTDTQYF

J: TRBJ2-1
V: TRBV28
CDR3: CASTKDRQPYNEQFF

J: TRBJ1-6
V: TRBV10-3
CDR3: CAISESPGHGNSPLHF

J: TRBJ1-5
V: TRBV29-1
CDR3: CSVGGGSQPQHF

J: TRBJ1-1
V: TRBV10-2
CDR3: CASADGEAFF

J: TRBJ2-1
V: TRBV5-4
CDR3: CASSLFSAVREQFF

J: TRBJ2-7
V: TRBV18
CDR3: CASSPHPPGSSYEQYF

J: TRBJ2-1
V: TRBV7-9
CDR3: CASSLSGAPYNEQFF

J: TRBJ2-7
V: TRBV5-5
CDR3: CASSTGLGDTSQYF

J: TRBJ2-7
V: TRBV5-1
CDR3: CASSLGGAGGAHEQYF

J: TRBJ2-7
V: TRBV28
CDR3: CASSLSQNEQYF

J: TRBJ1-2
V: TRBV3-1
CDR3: CASSQDRGSYGYTF

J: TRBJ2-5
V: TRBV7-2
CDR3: CASSLYTGQTQYF

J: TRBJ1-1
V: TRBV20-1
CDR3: CSAPPGAGTEAFF

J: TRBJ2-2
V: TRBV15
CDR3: CATSRGTRELFF

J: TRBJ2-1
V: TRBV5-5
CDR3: CASSFTGTSYNEQFF